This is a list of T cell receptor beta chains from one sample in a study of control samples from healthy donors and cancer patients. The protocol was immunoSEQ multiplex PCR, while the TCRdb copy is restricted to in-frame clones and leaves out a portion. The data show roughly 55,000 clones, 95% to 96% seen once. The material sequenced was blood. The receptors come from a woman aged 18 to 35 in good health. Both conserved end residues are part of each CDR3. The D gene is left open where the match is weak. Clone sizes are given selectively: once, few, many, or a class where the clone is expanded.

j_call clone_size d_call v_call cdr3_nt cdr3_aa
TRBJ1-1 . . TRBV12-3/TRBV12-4 TGTGCCAGCAACCCGGGGGGTGGCACTGAAGCTTTCTTT CASNPGGGTEAFF
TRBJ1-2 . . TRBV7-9 TGTGCCAGCAGCTTCGCCCCTCGTGGGGCTGGCTACACCTTC CASSFAPRGAGYTF
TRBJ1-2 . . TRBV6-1 TGTGCCAGCAGTGAATTTCCCATATGGGGCTACACCTTC CASSEFPIWGYTF
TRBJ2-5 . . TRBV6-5 TGTGCCAGCAGTTTCTCAACCGAGTACCAAGAGACCCAGTACTTC CASSFSTEYQETQYF
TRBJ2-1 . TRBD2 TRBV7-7 TGTGCTAGCAGCCTTGGGACTAGCGGGGGGATTTACAATGAGCAGTTCTTC CASSLGTSGGIYNEQFF
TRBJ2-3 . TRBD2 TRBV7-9 TGTGCCAGCAGCCCAACTCGACTAGCGGGGAGCACAGATACGCAGTATTTT CASSPTRLAGSTDTQYF
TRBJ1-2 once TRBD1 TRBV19 TGTGCCAGTGCTCCAGACAGGGCCAAGAGTGGCTACACCTTC CASAPDRAKSGYTF
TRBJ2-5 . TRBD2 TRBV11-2 TGTGCCAGCAGCCTCGGGAGGGGCTTGGGGGGCCAAGAGACCCAGTACTTC CASSLGRGLGGQETQYF
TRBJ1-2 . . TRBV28 TGTGCCAGCAGTTTGCAGCATGGCTACACCTTC CASSLQHGYTF
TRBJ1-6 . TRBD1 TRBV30 TGTGCCTGGAGGGCGGAACAGGGGGACAATTCACCCCTCCACTTT CAWRAEQGDNSPLHF
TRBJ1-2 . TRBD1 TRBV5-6 TGTGCCAGCAGGCTTGACAGGGCCTATGGCTACACCTTC CASRLDRAYGYTF
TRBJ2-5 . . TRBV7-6 TGTGCCAGCAGCTTCCGCGAGACCCAGTACTTC CASSFRETQYF
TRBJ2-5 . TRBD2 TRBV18 TGTGCCAGCTCACCGCTAGCGGGCCAACTAGAGACCCAGTACTTC CASSPLAGQLETQYF
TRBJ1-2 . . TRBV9 TGTGCCAGCAGCTCCCGTTTAGGGCAGGGACTCTATGGCTACACCTTC CASSSRLGQGLYGYTF
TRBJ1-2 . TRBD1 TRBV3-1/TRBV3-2 TGTGCCAGCAGCCGCACCGGGACAGGGGATGGCTACACCTTC CASSRTGTGDGYTF
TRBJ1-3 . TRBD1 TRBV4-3 TGCGCCAGCAGCCAAGCGACAGGGAGTGGAAACACCATATATTTT CASSQATGSGNTIYF